Below, 18 T cell receptor beta chains from the same sample are listed, as sequenced in a study of OX40 agonist ivuxolimab in advanced cancers. Receptor libraries were prepared by the immunoSEQ multiplex PCR assay. Held by TCRdb, this immuneACCESS table contains in-frame sequences only and omits some clones. Under half of the omission traces to an unresolved V gene where checked; the cause of the rest is unknown. The table for this sample lists about 61,000 clones; less than 85% of them were counted only once. The top ten clones comprise under 0.65% of the sample. The sample was CD4+ or CD8+ T cells sorted from blood, taken in a trial of the OX40 agonist ivuxolimab. The receptors derive from an adult with an advanced solid tumor such as melanoma, head and neck, liver or kidney cancer.

This chain connects TRBV4-1 to TRBJ1-2, with no clear D. This CDR3 has 13 amino acids. Germline CDR1 is MGHRA and CDR2 is YSYEKL. The germline V and J ends were trimmed by 1 base and 7 bases, with 10 bases remaining between them. CDR3 sequence reads: CASSQGLAGGYTF. DNA for the CDR3: TGCGCCAGCAGCCAAGGGCTGGCGGGTGGCTACACCTTC.

This chain's CDR3 is CATDRVGSYEQYF. In nucleotides, the CDR3 is TGTGCCACCGACAGGGTCGGCTCCTACGAGCAGTACTTC. The V call is TRBV19, the J call TRBJ2-7; 7 nucleotides match TRBD1. Per germline, CDR1 LNHDA and CDR2 SQIVND (reference sequence). The CDR3 contains 13 residues. V lost 10 bases, J lost 0 bases, and 6 bases stayed unmatched.

The chain links TRBV2 to TRBJ1-3; D may be TRBD1 (5 bases). The CDR3 extends over 14 amino acids. V gave up 4 bases and J gave up 9 bases, with 16 bases separating them. CDR1 and CDR2 (germline): SNHLY, FYNNEI. This chain's CDR3 is CASSVEGRYGTIYF. For the CDR3, the DNA is TGTGCCAGCAGTGTCGAGGGGAGGTACGGCACCATATATTTT.

This rearrangement joins TRBV5-1 to TRBJ1-2; perhaps TRBD1 as D (6 bases). The CDR3 is 14 residues long. The germline gives CDR1 SGHRS, CDR2 YFSETQ. V shed 5 bases and J shed 3 bases, with 14 bases lying between them. CDR3 sequence: CASRSTGIDYGYTF. The CDR3 nucleotides are TGCGCCAGCAGATCAACAGGGATCGACTATGGCTACACCTTC.

This rearrangement joins TRBV7-9 to TRBJ2-3; TRBD1 or TRBD2 may be the D gene (5 bases each). The CDR3 contains 14 residues. The germline gives CDR1 SEHNR, CDR2 FQNEAQ (reference sequence). With 3 bases removed from V and 4 bases from J, the gap between germline ends came to 11 bases. CDR3 amino acids: CASSLGQGPDTQYF. The CDR3 coding sequence is TGTGCCAGCAGCTTGGGCCAGGGACCAGATACGCAGTATTTT. The full variable domain, completed using reference TRBV7-9 and TRBJ2-3, is DTGVSQNPRHKITKRGQNVTFRCDPISEHNRLYWYRQTLGQGPEFLTYFQNEAQLEKSRLLSDRFSAERPKGSFSTLEIQRTEQGDSAMYLCASSLGQGPDTQYFGPGTRLTVL.

The CDR3 spells CASSWSSGSGEQFF. Here the CDR3 DNA reads TGTGCCAGCAGCTGGAGTAGCGGGAGCGGGGAGCAGTTCTTC. The rearrangement joins TRBV11-3 to TRBJ2-1, with TRBD2 matching 9 bases. Germline lookup yields CDR1 SGHNT and CDR2 YENEEA. The CDR3 is 14 amino acids. V was clipped by 4 bases and J by 10 bases; unmatched bases: 8.

The chain joins TRBV10-3 to TRBJ2-3, with 11 bases aligning to TRBD1. V shed 8 bases, J shed 6 bases, and the junction held 7 bases outside the gene matches. The CDR3 contains 14 residues. Germline CDR1 and CDR2: ENHRY and SYGVKD. CDR3 nucleotides: TGTGCCATCGGGGACAGGGGGTCATCGGATACGCAGTATTTT. It is translated as CAIGDRGSSDTQYF.

The chain carries TRBV12-2 and TRBJ2-7. TRBV12-2 is tagged as a pseudogene. The CDR3 spans 15 residues. The CDR3, as DNA: TGTGCAAGTCGCTTGCAACCTCCGAAACCCTACGAGCAGTACTTC. Its translation: CASRLQPPKPYEQYF.

For the CDR3, the DNA is TGTGCCAGCAGCTTCACGCTTTCTGACGGCTACACCTTC. As protein: CASSFTLSDGYTF. The J gene is TRBJ1-2, the V gene TRBV2, with D unresolved. V dropped 6 bases and J dropped 8 bases, with 16 bases sitting between them. The CDR3 covers 13 residues. Germline V gene data show CDR1 as SNHLY and CDR2 as FYNNEI.

This chain joins TRBV7-9 and TRBJ1-2; D gene unclear. V lost 3 bases and J lost 4, with 9 bases in between. Per germline, CDR1 SEHNR and CDR2 FQNEAQ (reference sequence). The CDR3 contains 13 residues. In DNA, the CDR3 is TGTGCCAGCAGCTTCTCAGGCGCCTATGGCTACACCTTC. Its translation: CASSFSGAYGYTF.

The chain recombines TRBV19 with TRBJ1-2, with D perhaps TRBD1 (5 bases). Germline V gene data show CDR1 as LNHDA and CDR2 as SQIVND (reference sequence). The CDR3 spans 14 residues. With 5 bases removed from V and 7 bases from J, the gap between germline ends came to 17 bases. The CDR3 spells CASSVTRGTAGYTF. CDR3 DNA sequence: TGTGCCAGTAGTGTAACTAGGGGTACGGCTGGCTACACCTTC.

The chain is built from TRBV21-1 and TRBJ2-7; the table's D call, TRBD2, was not checked against the DNA. TRBV21-1 is annotated as a pseudogene. The CDR3 is 14 amino acids. The CDR3 coding sequence is TGTGCCAGCAGCGAAAGGCTAGGCGCATACGAGCAGTACTTC. The encoded protein is CASSERLGAYEQYF.

The chain employs TRBV5-4 and TRBJ1-1, with a possible D match to TRBD1 (5 bases). Germline CDR1 is SGHNT and CDR2 is YYREEE (reference sequence). V was pared by 4 bases and J by 1 base, with 8 bases between. This CDR3 region has 13 residues. In DNA, the CDR3 is TGTGCCAGCAGCCAGACAGCGAACACTGAAGCTTTCTTT. Protein product: CASSQTANTEAFF.

The V call is TRBV5-4, the J call TRBJ2-7; the match to TRBD1 covers 7 bases. Unmatched junction bases numbered 12, after V lost 2 bases and J lost 7 bases. Germline CDR1 reads SGHNT; CDR2 reads YYREEE (reference sequence). The CDR3 runs to 15 residues. CDR3 nucleotides: TGTGCCAGCAGCTTCCTACAGGGGCGGCTCGAGGAGCAGTACTTC. Translated: CASSFLQGRLEEQYF.

As DNA, the CDR3 is TGTGCCTGCGAGAGAAACACTGAAGCTTTCTTT. Amino acids: CACERNTEAFF. The V and J genes are TRBV30 and TRBJ1-1; D remains ambiguous. Per the germline V gene, CDR1 is GTSNPN and CDR2 is SVGIG (reference sequence). The CDR3 has 11 amino acids. V shed 6 bases and J shed 2 bases, with 7 bases lying between them.

CDR3 sequence: CASRQESYTF. CDR3 nucleotides: TGTGCCAGCAGACAGGAGAGCTACACCTTC. The chain employs TRBV28 and TRBJ1-2; D may be TRBD1 (5 bases). CDR1 is MDHEN and CDR2 is SYDVKM in the germline V gene. The CDR3 is made up of 10 amino acids. Trimming pared 6 bases from V and 9 bases from J, leaving 8 bases between.

The rearrangement links TRBV7-3 to TRBJ2-1; a possible D gene is TRBD1 (7 bases). Trimming cost V 3 bases and J 3 bases, with 15 bases left between them. This CDR3 contains 16 residues. Germline lookup yields CDR1 SGHTA and CDR2 FQGTGA. The CDR3: CASSFKQGTRYNEQFF. In nucleotides, the CDR3 is TGTGCCAGCAGCTTCAAACAGGGGACTCGCTACAATGAGCAGTTCTTC.

J is TRBJ1-1 and V is TRBV28; no clear D gene. The CDR3 has 11 amino acids. Deletions cut 6 bases from V and 12 bases from J, with 14 bases between. Germline V gene sequence: CDR1 MDHEN, CDR2 SYDVKM. The CDR3 DNA follows: TGTGCCAGCAGCACTTGGCGGTTGACTTTCTTT. Translated: CASSTWRLTFF.